In its sample, the clone carrying this T cell receptor (beta chain) was seen a few times. Sequencing used immunoSEQ multiplex PCR; TCRdb keeps in-frame clones, though not all of them. The sample includes approximately 82,000 clones, over 85% of them seen just once. These data come from a study of glioma-infiltrating T cells after dendritic cell vaccination. V lost 4 bases, J lost 4 bases, and 7 bases stayed unmatched. From germline, CDR1 is SGDLS and CDR2 YYNGEE. The CDR3 runs 15 residues. Specimen: blood, collected before dendritic cell vaccination. This receptor was obtained from a human donor with glioblastoma. The V gene is TRBV9, the J gene TRBJ2-2; 7 bases map to TRBD1. The CDR3 DNA sequence: TGTGCCAGCAGCCCTCGACAGGGTACCACCGGGGAGCTGTTTTTT. This sequence encodes CASSPRQGTTGELFF. Full variable domain (remainder filled in from reference TRBV9 and TRBJ2-2): DSGVTQTPKHLITATGQRVTLRCSPRSGDLSVYWYQQSLDQGLQFLIQYYNGEERAKGNILERFSAQQFPDLHSELNLSSLELGDSALYFCASSPRQGTTGELFFGEGSRLTVL.